Listed below are T cell receptor beta chains from one sample, sequenced in a study of post-analysis software for immune sequencing data. TCRdb independently ran MiXCR on the PCR reads; one entry per CDR3 protein. The sample consists of fewer than 850,000 distinct CDR3 sequences, about 43% of them appearing once. The source material was blood. Receptors originate from a girl aged 10 to 17 with multiple sclerosis. Each CDR3 is given with its conserved first and last residue. The order of the fields is J gene, V gene, clone size, D gene, CDR3 protein, CDR3 DNA. D genes are given only for firm matches. Only some rows state a clone size, as once, few, many or a class for expanded clones.

>TRBJ2-1|TRBV11-2|few|TRBD1
CASSSQGLSYNEQFF
TGTGCCAGCAGCTCACAGGGGCTTTCATACAATGAGCAGTTCTTC
>TRBJ2-7|TRBV7-2|many|NA
CASSWDSATEEQYF
TGTGCCAGCAGCTGGGACTCTGCTACGGAGGAGCAGTACTTC
>TRBJ2-1|TRBV5-1|few|TRBD1
CASSLGDRGSEQFF
TGCGCCAGCAGCTTGGGGGACAGGGGGTCTGAGCAGTTCTTC
>TRBJ1-5|TRBV4-3|NA|NA
CASSQSRVDQPQHF
TGCGCCAGCAGCCAATCAAGGGTAGATCAGCCCCAGCATTTT
>TRBJ1-5|TRBV20-1|NA|NA
CSATSGVGNQPQHF
TGCAGTGCTACCTCAGGGGTTGGCAATCAGCCCCAGCATTTT
>TRBJ1-5|TRBV6-5|NA|TRBD1
CASSTTRTGYQPQHF
TGTGCCAGCAGTACCACGAGGACAGGGTATCAGCCCCAGCATTTT
>TRBJ2-1|TRBV9|NA|TRBD2
CASRSGTSGEQFF
TGTGCTAGCAGGTCCGGGACTAGCGGTGAGCAGTTCTTC
>TRBJ2-7|TRBV7-3|NA|NA
CASTNCAGSYEQYF
TGTGCCAGCACCAATTGTGCGGGGTCCTACGAGCAGTACTTC
>TRBJ1-5|TRBV4-1|few|NA
CASSQDGRGNQPQHF
TGCGCCAGCAGCCAAGACGGGAGGGGCAATCAGCCCCAGCATTTT
>TRBJ2-7|TRBV7-2|few|NA
CASSLVSLYEQYF
TGTGCCAGCAGCTTAGTGTCTCTGTACGAGCAGTACTTC
>TRBJ2-3|TRBV13|few|TRBD2
CASCSASGRVGTQYF
TGTGCCAGCTGTTCGGCTAGCGGCCGTGTAGGTACGCAGTATTTT
>TRBJ2-3|TRBV24-1|many|NA
CATSDFGRYTDTQYF
TGTGCCACCAGTGATTTTGGGAGATACACAGATACGCAGTATTTT
>TRBJ1-6|TRBV20-1|NA|NA
CSAHGPNSPLHF
TGCAGTGCTCACGGACCCAATTCACCCCTCCACTTT
>TRBJ1-2|TRBV12-3/TRBV12-4|once|NA
CASSRLTENYGYTF
TGTGCCAGCAGCCGCCTGACAGAAAACTATGGCTACACCTTC
>TRBJ2-7|TRBV28|few|NA
CASSRLWITGSEQYF
TGTGCCAGCAGTCGGCTCTGGATTACGGGTTCCGAGCAGTACTTC
>TRBJ2-7|TRBV7-9|NA|TRBD2
CASSLVISGRGSYEQYF
TGTGCCAGCAGCTTAGTAATTAGCGGGAGGGGCTCCTACGAGCAGTACTTC
>TRBJ2-3|TRBV7-6|few|NA
CASSSPALGVDTQYF
TGTGCCAGCAGCTCCCCTGCGTTGGGGGTAGATACGCAGTATTTT
>TRBJ2-6|TRBV29-1|NA|NA
CSVEEGSGANVPTF
TGCAGCGTTGAGGAGGGATCTGGGGCCAACGTCCCGACTTTC
>TRBJ2-7|TRBV7-2|NA|NA
CASSIDSDFTYEQYF
TGTGCCAGCAGCATAGACAGTGACTTCACCTACGAGCAGTACTTC
>TRBJ2-7|TRBV20-1|NA|TRBD2
CSARKNGLAGVVEQYF
TGCAGTGCTAGAAAAAACGGACTAGCGGGAGTCGTAGAGCAGTACTTC
>TRBJ1-6|TRBV9|few|NA
CASSVTGSNSPLHF
TGTGCCAGCAGCGTTACAGGGTCTAATTCACCCCTCCACTTT
>TRBJ1-2|TRBV25-1|once|TRBD1
CAIGTGRGYTF
TGTGCCATTGGGACAGGTCGAGGCTACACCTTC
>TRBJ1-1|TRBV9|once|NA
CASSADSPDYTEAFF
TGTGCCAGCAGCGCCGACAGTCCGGATTACACTGAAGCTTTCTTT
>TRBJ2-1|TRBV7-2|NA|TRBD1
CASSPRDRTTNEQFF
TGTGCCAGCAGCCCCCGGGACAGAACAACCAATGAGCAGTTCTTC
>TRBJ2-1|TRBV4-1|NA|TRBD2
CASSQDRDGRYNEQFF
TGCGCCAGCAGCCAAGATCGGGACGGGAGGTACAATGAGCAGTTCTTC
>TRBJ2-7|TRBV4-3|NA|TRBD2
CASSQDRGLAGGYEQYF
TGCGCCAGCAGCCAAGATAGGGGACTAGCGGGAGGCTACGAGCAGTACTTC
>TRBJ2-7|TRBV6-1|few|NA
CASSALMDITYEQYF
TGTGCCAGCAGTGCCTTGATGGACATCACCTACGAGCAGTACTTC
>TRBJ2-5|TRBV20-1|NA|TRBD2
CSAYPRLAGVTEQYF
TGCAGTGCTTATCCTCGACTAGCGGGAGTAACTGAGCAGTACTTC
>TRBJ1-5|TRBV24-1|NA|NA
CATSVGGAGQPQHF
TGTGCCACCAGTGTGGGGGGAGCTGGTCAGCCCCAGCATTTT
>TRBJ2-3|TRBV9|few|NA
CASSVGSGDADTQYF
TGTGCCAGCAGCGTAGGGTCAGGGGATGCAGATACGCAGTATTTT
>TRBJ1-5|TRBV15|NA|NA
CATSRVRGNQPQHF
TGTGCCACCAGCAGAGTCAGGGGCAATCAGCCCCAGCATTTT
>TRBJ1-2|TRBV20-1|few|TRBD1
CSARERTGVGGYTF
TGCAGTGCTAGAGAGAGGACAGGGGTTGGAGGCTACACCTTC
>TRBJ2-3|TRBV29-1|few|TRBD2
CSVASVVAGSGRVATDTQYF
TGCAGCGTTGCCTCCGTGGTAGCGGGCTCCGGAAGAGTGGCGACAGATACGCAGTATTTT
>TRBJ2-1|TRBV12-3/TRBV12-4|few|TRBD2
CASSPRLAGGSYNEQFF
TGTGCCAGCAGTCCCAGACTAGCGGGGGGCTCCTACAATGAGCAGTTCTTC
>TRBJ2-1|TRBV5-1|NA|TRBD1
CASSFGDRGARSGHNEQFF
TGCGCCAGCAGCTTCGGAGACAGGGGGGCTAGGTCCGGACACAATGAGCAGTTCTTC
>TRBJ2-5|TRBV7-2|few|TRBD1
CASSSSRGRYQETQYF
TGTGCCAGCAGCTCGTCCAGGGGGCGCTACCAAGAGACCCAGTACTTC
>TRBJ2-3|TRBV3-1|NA|TRBD1
CASSPTGDGTDTQYF
TGTGCCAGCAGCCCAACAGGGGATGGCACAGATACGCAGTATTTT
>TRBJ2-7|TRBV4-1|NA|NA
CASSPYEGSYEQYF
TGCGCCAGCAGCCCCTACGAGGGCTCCTACGAGCAGTACTTC
>TRBJ2-3|TRBV20-1|few|NA
CSARDVSVGLDTQYF
TGCAGTGCTAGAGATGTCAGCGTAGGTTTAGATACGCAGTATTTT
>TRBJ2-7|TRBV27|many|NA
CASSHGVSYEQYF
TGTGCCAGCAGCCACGGAGTCTCCTACGAGCAGTACTTC
>TRBJ2-1|TRBV6-5|many|NA
CASSYSIRVGRDEQFF
TGTGCCAGCAGTTACTCGATCAGGGTTGGTCGGGATGAGCAGTTCTTC